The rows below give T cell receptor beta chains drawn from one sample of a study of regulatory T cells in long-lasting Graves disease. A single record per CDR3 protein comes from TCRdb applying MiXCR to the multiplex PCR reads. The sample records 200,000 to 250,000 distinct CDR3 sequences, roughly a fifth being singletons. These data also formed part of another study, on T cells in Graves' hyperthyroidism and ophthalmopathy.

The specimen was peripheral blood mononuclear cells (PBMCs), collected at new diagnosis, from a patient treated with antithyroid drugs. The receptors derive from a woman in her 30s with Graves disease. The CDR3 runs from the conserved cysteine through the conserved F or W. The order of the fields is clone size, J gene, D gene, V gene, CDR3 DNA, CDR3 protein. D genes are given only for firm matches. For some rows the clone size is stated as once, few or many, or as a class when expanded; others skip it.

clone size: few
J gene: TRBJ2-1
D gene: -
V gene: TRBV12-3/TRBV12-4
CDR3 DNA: TGTGCCAGCAGTTTACAGGGCTATGAGCAGTTCTTC
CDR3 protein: CASSLQGYEQFF

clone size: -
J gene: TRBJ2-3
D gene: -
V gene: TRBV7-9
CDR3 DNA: TGTGCCAGCACCCTAGGCACAGATACGCAGTATTTT
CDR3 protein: CASTLGTDTQYF

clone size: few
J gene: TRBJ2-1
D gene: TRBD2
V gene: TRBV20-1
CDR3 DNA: TGCAGTGCTACTTCCGGGACTAGCGCTTACAATGAGCAGTTCTTC
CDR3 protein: CSATSGTSAYNEQFF

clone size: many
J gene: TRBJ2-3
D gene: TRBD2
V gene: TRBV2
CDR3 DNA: TGTGCCTTCAACTCCGGACTAGCGGGAACCAGCACAGATACGCAGTATTTT
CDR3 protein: CAFNSGLAGTSTDTQYF

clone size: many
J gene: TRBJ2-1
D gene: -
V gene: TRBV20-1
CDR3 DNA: TGCAGTGCGGAACCACAGAGGACCAATGAGCAGTTCTTC
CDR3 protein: CSAEPQRTNEQFF

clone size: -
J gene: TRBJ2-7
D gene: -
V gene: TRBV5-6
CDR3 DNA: TGTGCCAGCAGCCCCCTTGGGGGCAATGACTACGAGCAGTACTTC
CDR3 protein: CASSPLGGNDYEQYF

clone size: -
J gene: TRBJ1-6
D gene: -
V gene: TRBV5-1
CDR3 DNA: TGCGCCAGCAGCCCCTGGGGCGGGGGCGATTCACCCCTCCACTTT
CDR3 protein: CASSPWGGGDSPLHF

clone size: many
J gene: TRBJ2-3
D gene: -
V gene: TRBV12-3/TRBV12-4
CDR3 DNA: TGTGCCAGCACCATGGGCACAGATACGCAGTATTTT
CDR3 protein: CASTMGTDTQYF

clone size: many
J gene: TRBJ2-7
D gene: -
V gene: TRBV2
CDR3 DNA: TGTGCCAGCGAGACAGCTTTCTACGAGCAGTACTTC
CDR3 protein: CASETAFYEQYF

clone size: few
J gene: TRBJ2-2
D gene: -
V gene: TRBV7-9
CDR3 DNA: TGTGCCAGCAGCTTACAAGGCAGACCACACACCGGGGAGCTGTTTTTT
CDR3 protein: CASSLQGRPHTGELFF

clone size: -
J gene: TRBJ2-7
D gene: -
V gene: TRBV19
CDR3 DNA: TGTGCCAGTAGTATCCGGGGGCTATCATCCGAGCAGTACTTC
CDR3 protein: CASSIRGLSSEQYF

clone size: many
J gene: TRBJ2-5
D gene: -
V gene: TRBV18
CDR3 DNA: TGTGCCAGCTCACCACCGGAAGGAGAGACCCAGTACTTC
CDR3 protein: CASSPPEGETQYF

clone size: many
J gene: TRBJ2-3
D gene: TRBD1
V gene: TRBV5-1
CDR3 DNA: TGCGCCAGCAGCTTGTTAGTGACAGGGGAGATAGATACGCAGTATTTT
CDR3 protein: CASSLLVTGEIDTQYF

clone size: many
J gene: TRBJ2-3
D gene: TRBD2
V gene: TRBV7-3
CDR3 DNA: TGTGCCAGCGGGTCGGGGGGGAACACAGATACGCAGTATTTT
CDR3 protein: CASGSGGNTDTQYF

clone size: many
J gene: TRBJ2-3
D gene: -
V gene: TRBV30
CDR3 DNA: TGTGCCTGGAGTGTACCGGCGGGACGCACAGATACGCAGTATTTT
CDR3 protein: CAWSVPAGRTDTQYF

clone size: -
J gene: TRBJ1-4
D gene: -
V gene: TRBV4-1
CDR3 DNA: TGCGCCAGCACCCAGGTGGCAGGGGCTAATGAAAAACTGTTTTTT
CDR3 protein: CASTQVAGANEKLFF

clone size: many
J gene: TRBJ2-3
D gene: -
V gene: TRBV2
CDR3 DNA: TGTGCCAGCAGTGAGGACAGAACCCGGGCAGATACGCAGTATTTT
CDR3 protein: CASSEDRTRADTQYF

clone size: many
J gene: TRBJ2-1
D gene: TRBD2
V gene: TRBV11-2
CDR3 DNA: TGTGCCAGCAGCTTAGGGACTAGAACCTACAATGAGCAGTTCTTC
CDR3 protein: CASSLGTRTYNEQFF

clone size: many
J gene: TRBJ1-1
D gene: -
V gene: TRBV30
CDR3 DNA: TGTGCCTGGAGTGTTGGCCAATTAGTCCCTGAAGCTTTCTTT
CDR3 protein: CAWSVGQLVPEAFF

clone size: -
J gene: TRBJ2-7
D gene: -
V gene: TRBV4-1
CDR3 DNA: TGCGCCAGCAGCCAACCAGGGGCCGTCTTTTACGACCAGTACTTC
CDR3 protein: CASSQPGAVFYDQYF

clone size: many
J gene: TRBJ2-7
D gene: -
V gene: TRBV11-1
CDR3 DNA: TGTGCCAGCACCCGGACTGACAGTACCTACGAGCAGTACTTC
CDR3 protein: CASTRTDSTYEQYF

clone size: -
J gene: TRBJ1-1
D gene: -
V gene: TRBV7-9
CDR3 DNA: TGTGCCAGCAGTCGTCTCCTGGGGAACACTGAAGCTTTCTTT
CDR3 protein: CASSRLLGNTEAFF

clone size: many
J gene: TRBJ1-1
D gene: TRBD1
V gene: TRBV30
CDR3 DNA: TGTGCCTGGAGTCCCGTAGGACAGGGGGGCACTGAAGCTTTCTTT
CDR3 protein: CAWSPVGQGGTEAFF